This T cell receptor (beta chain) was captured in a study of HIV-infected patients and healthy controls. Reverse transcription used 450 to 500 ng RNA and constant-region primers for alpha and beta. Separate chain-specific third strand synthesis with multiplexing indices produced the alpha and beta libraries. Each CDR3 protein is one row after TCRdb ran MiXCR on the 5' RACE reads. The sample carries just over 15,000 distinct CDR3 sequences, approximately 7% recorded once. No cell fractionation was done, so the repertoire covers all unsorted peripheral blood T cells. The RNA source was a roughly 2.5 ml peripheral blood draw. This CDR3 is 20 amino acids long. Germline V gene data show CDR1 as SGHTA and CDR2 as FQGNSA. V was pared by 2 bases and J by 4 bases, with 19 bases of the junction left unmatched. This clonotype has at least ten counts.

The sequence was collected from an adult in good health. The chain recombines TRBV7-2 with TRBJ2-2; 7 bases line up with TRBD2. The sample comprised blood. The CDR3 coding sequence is TGTGCCAGCAGCTTAAAAGTTCTAGCGGACCCACCCTGGAGCACCGGGGAGCTGTTTTTT. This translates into CASSLKVLADPPWSTGELFF.